This T cell receptor beta chain stems from a study of T cells after yellow fever vaccination. About the study: Fractions containing few cells were prepared with SMART-Seq v4 Ultra Low Input.

Per germline, CDR1 SEHNR and CDR2 FQNEAQ (reference sequence). V was shortened by 1 base and J by 7 bases, with 8 bases between the two germline ends. The CDR3 loop spans 13 amino acids. Study-wide results and caveats: Reappearance after the booster was observed for most primary-vaccination clones (roughly 97% CD4, roughly 88% CD8).

TCRdb passed the 5' RACE reads through MiXCR, listing each CDR3 protein once. The sample gives roughly 500,000 distinct CDR3 sequences, over 15% of which show up once; around an eighth is in the top ten. Worth noting for this clonotype: The antigen is unknown.

The TCR originated in a man in his thirties or forties who received the YFV17D yellow fever vaccine. Specimen: PBMCs, collected 15 days after the yellow fever booster vaccination. The chain couples TRBV7-9 to TRBJ2-1; D gene uncertain. The chain's CDR3 is CASSLDPPNEQFF. CDR3 coding DNA: TGTGCCAGCAGCTTAGATCCACCAAATGAGCAGTTCTTC.